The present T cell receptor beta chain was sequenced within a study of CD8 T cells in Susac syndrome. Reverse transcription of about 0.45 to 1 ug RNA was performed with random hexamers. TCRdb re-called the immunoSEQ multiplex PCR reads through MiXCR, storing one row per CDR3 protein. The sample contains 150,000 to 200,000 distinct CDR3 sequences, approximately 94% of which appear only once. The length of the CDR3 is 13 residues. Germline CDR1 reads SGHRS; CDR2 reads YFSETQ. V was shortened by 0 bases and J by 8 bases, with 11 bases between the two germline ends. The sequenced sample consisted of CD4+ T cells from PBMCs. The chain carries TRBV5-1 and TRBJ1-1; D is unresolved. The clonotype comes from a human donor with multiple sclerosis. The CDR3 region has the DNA TGCGCCAGCAGCTTGGGGGCAGCGTCGGAAGCTTTCTTT. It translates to CASSLGAASEAFF.